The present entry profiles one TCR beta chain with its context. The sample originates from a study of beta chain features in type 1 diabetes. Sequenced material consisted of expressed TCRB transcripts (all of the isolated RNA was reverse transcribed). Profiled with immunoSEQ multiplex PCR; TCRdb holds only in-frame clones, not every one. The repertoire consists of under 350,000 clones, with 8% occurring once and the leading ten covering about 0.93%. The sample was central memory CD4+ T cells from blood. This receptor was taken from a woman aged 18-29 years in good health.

The CDR3 loop reads CSVGTANGYTF. CDR3 in DNA: TGCAGTGTCGGGACAGCAAATGGCTACACCTTC. The gene calls are TRBV20-1 and TRBJ1-2, with 7 bases that match TRBD1. V dropped 7 bases and J dropped 6; count of bases not matched to a gene: 5. Germline CDR1 reads DFQATT; CDR2 reads SNEGSKA (reference sequence). This CDR3 is 11 amino acids long.